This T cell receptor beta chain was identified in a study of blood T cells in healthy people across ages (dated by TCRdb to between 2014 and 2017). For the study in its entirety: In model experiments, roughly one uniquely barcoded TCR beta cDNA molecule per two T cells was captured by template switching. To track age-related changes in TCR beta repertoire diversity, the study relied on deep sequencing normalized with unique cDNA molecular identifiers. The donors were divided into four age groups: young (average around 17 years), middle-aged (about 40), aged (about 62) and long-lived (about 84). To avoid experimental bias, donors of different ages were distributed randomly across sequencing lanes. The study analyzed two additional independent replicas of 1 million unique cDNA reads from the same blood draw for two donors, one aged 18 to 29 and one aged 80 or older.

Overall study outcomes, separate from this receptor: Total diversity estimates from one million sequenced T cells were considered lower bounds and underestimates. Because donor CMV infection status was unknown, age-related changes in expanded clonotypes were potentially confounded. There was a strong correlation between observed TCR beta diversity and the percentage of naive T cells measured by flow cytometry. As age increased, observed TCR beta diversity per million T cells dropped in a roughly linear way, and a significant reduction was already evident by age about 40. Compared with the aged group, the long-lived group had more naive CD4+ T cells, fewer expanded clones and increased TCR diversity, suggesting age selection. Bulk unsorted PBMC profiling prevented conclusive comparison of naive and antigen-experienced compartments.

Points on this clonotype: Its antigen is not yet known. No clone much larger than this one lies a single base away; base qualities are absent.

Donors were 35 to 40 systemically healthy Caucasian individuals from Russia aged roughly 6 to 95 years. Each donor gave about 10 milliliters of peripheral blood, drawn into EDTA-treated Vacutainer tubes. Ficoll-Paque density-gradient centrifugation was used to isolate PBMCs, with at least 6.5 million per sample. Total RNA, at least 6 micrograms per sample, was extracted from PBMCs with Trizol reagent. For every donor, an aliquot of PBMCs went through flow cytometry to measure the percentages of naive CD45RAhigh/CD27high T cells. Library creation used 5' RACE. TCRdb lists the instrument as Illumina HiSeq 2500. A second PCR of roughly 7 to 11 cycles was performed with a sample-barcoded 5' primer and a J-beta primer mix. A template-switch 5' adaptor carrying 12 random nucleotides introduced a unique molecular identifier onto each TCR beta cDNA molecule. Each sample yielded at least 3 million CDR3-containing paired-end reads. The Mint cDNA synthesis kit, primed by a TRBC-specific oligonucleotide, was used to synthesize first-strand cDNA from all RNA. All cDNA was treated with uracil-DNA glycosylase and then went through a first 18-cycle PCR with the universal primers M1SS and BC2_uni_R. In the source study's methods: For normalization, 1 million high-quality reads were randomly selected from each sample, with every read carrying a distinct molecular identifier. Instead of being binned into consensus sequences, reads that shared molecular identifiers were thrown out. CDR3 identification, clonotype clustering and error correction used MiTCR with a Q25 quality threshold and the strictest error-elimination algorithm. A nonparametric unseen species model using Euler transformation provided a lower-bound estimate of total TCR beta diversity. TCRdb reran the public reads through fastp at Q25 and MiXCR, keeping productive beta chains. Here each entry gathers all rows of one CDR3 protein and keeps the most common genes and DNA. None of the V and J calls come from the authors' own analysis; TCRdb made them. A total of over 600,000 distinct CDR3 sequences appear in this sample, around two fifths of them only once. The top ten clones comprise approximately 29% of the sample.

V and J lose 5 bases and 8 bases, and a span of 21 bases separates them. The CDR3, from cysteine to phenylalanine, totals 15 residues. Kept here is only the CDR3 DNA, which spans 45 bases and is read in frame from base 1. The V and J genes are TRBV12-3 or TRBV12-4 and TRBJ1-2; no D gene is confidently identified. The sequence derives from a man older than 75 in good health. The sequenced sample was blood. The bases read TGTGCCAGCAGTCCGGGCCTCGTGGGTTTGCGGGGCTACACCTTC. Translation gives CASSPGLVGLRGYTF.